This TCR beta chain comes out of a study of response to subunit inactivated influenza vaccine. Broader study findings: Authors suggested each seasonal influenza vaccination recruits few new T cells.

As for this clonotype: Its antigen is still unknown.

MiXCR was run by TCRdb on the RT-PCR reads, yielding one entry per CDR3 protein. Of some 800,000 distinct CDR3 sequences in the sample, about 20% are singletons; the top ten hold 10%. The CDR3 is 15 amino acids. From germline, CDR1 is SNHLY and CDR2 FYNNEI. V was shortened by 4 bases and J by 0 bases, with 10 bases between the two germline ends. The material sequenced was PBMCs from blood, taken 5 to 6 days after vaccination. This receptor was identified in a man over 45 who received an inactivated influenza vaccine. This chain uses TRBV2 with TRBJ1-5; D not resolved. This CDR3 is CASSGGPNSNQPQHF. The CDR3, as DNA: TGTGCCAGCAGTGGCGGACCGAATAGCAATCAGCCCCAGCATTTT.